This passage covers 27 T cell receptor beta chains from one sample sequenced in a study of control samples from healthy donors and cancer patients. TCRdb's copy holds only in-frame clones and misses some; the assay was immunoSEQ multiplex PCR. The sample comprises roughly 130,000 clones, less than 95% of which are singletons, and around 8.1% rests with the top ten. Sequenced material: blood. The source is a man between 18 and 29 years old in good health.

The chain employs TRBV12-5 and TRBJ1-4, with D unresolved. Germline V lookup: CDR1 LGHNT, CDR2 FRNRAP. CDR3 length equals 13 residues. The V end was cut by 5 bases, the J end by 7 bases, with 11 bases between. The CDR3 DNA is TGTGCTAGTGGTCAAGGATGGGGTGAAAAACTGTTTTTT. Its protein is CASGQGWGEKLFF.

This clone was seen a single time. This rearrangement joins TRBV27 to TRBJ1-5; D gene uncertain. Germline V gene data show CDR1 as MNHEY and CDR2 as SMNVEV (reference sequence). Deletions cut 8 bases from V and 4 bases from J, with 18 bases between. This CDR3 comprises 15 residues. The CDR3: CASGSLARGNQPQHF. For the CDR3, the DNA is TGTGCCAGCGGATCTTTGGCCCGAGGGAATCAGCCCCAGCATTTT.

This clone was recorded a few times. The genes are TRBV5-1 and TRBJ2-2; no clear D. The CDR3 is made up of 16 amino acids. The V end lost 1 base, the J end lost 1 base, and 11 bases lay between the germline ends. CDR1 and CDR2 (germline): SGHRS, YFSETQ. The CDR3 region has the DNA TGCGCCAGCAGCTTGACCGGTTCTATGAACACCGGGGAGCTGTTTTTT. Residues: CASSLTGSMNTGELFF.

This clone was detected once. The chain combines TRBV6-2 or TRBV6-3 with TRBJ2-7; unclear D gene. Germline loops: CDR1 MNHEY, CDR2 SVGEGT. Trimming cost V 6 bases and J 3 bases, with 12 bases left between them. The CDR3 loop spans 13 amino acids. The DNA of the CDR3 is TGTGCCAGCAGCGATCATCTAATCTACGAGCAGTACTTC. Residues: CASSDHLIYEQYF.

Regarding this clone: Compared with germline, one end of the junction differs, possibly owing to a read error. The rearrangement uses TRBV29-1 and TRBJ1-3; D not certain. Germline loops: CDR1 SQVTM, CDR2 ANQGSEA. The length of the CDR3 is 11 residues. DNA of the CDR3: TGCACCGTTGGCTCTGGAAACACCATATATTTT. It specifies CTVGSGNTIYF. Combining the CDR3 with reference TRBV29-1 and TRBJ1-3 gives the whole variable domain SAVISQKPSRDICQRGTSLTIQCQVDSQVTMMFWYRQQPGQSLTLIATANQGSEATYESGFVIDKFPISRPNLTFSTLTVSNMSPEDSSIYLCTVGSGNTIYFGEGSWLTVV.

V usage is TRBV7-6 and J usage is TRBJ2-7, with a weak D call TRBD1 (5 bases). V lost 2 bases, J lost 4 bases, and 6 bases lay in between. The CDR3 consists of 12 residues. Germline assignment: CDR1 SGHVS and CDR2 FNYEAQ. The chain's CDR3 is CASSLRGYEQYF. The CDR3 coding sequence is TGTGCCAGCAGCTTAAGGGGATACGAGCAGTACTTC.

This rearrangement joins TRBV12-3 or TRBV12-4 to TRBJ2-1, with unresolved D. The CDR3 totals 12 residues. V was trimmed by 2 bases and J by 4 bases, leaving 3 bases between them. The CDR3 coding sequence is TGTGCCAGCAGTTTACTGTACAATGAGCAGTTCTTC. Translating gives CASSLLYNEQFF.

This rearrangement joins TRBV5-1 to TRBJ1-4; TRBD1 is a possible D gene (5 bases). V was trimmed by 2 bases and J by 4 bases, leaving 15 bases between them. The CDR3 is 16 amino acids. The germline gives CDR1 SGHRS, CDR2 YFSETQ. CDR3 protein: CASSLTRGAGNEKLFF. The DNA of the CDR3 is TGCGCCAGCAGCTTAACGAGGGGCGCTGGTAATGAAAAACTGTTTTTT.

J is TRBJ2-5 and V is TRBV6-1; D is possibly TRBD2 (7 bases). There are 17 residues in the CDR3. Trimming stripped 0 bases from V and 1 base from J, with 15 bases between. From germline, CDR1 is MNHNS and CDR2 SASEGT. This CDR3 reads CASSEAVAGAFQETQYF. CDR3 nucleotides: TGTGCCAGCAGTGAAGCCGTGGCGGGGGCGTTCCAAGAGACCCAGTACTTC.

This sequence joins TRBV2 and TRBJ1-6; the D gene is possibly TRBD1 (5 bases). Per the germline V gene, CDR1 is SNHLY and CDR2 is FYNNEI. The ends were cut back, 3 bases at V and 7 bases at J, with 10 bases in the middle. The CDR3 is 14 amino acids. The CDR3 DNA is TGTGCCAGCAGTGACAGGGTACGGAATTCACCCCTCCACTTT. Protein sequence: CASSDRVRNSPLHF.

The rearrangement links TRBV6-5 to TRBJ1-2; a possible D gene is TRBD1 (6 bases). Germline V gene sequence: CDR1 MNHEY, CDR2 SVGAGI. V gave up 7 bases and J gave up 7 bases, with 16 bases separating them. The CDR3 has 13 amino acids. CDR3 sequence: CASTLGGGSGYTF. The CDR3, as DNA: TGTGCCAGCACCTTGGGGGGGGGCAGTGGCTACACCTTC.

The chain combines TRBV6-5 with TRBJ1-4; perhaps TRBD1 as D (5 bases). The CDR3 loop spans 14 amino acids. Germline V gives CDR1 MNHEY, CDR2 SVGAGI. The V and J ends lost 6 bases and 6 bases respectively, with 14 bases between them. The DNA for the CDR3 is TGTGCCAGCAGATTGGGGGGTACCGATGAAAAACTGTTTTTT. This codes for CASRLGGTDEKLFF.

DNA for the CDR3: TGTGCCAGCAGGGAGGGACACCCCTCCTACGAGCAGTACTTC. Encoded protein: CASREGHPSYEQYF. The chain is built from TRBV2 and TRBJ2-7; D may match TRBD1 or TRBD2 (6 bases each). Germline values: CDR1 SNHLY, CDR2 FYNNEI. The CDR3 length is 14 residues. V was shortened by 6 bases and J by 0 bases, with 12 bases between the two germline ends. Variable domain in full (rest from reference TRBV2 and TRBJ2-7): EPEVTQTPSHQVTQMGQEVILRCVPISNHLYFYWYRQILGQKVEFLVSFYNNEISEKSEIFDDQFSVERPDGSNFTLKIRSTKLEDSAMYFCASREGHPSYEQYFGPGTRLTVT.

The rearrangement uses TRBV9 and TRBJ2-7; 9 nucleotides match TRBD1. Trimming removed 3 bases from V and 0 bases from J; junction bases left unmatched: 4. The CDR3 runs 15 residues. Germline V CDR1 and CDR2: SGDLS, YYNGEE. CDR3 protein: CASSAGTGFSYEQYF. The CDR3 DNA reads TGTGCCAGCAGCGCCGGGACAGGGTTCTCCTACGAGCAGTACTTC.

The rearrangement links TRBV27 to TRBJ2-1; 11 bases align to TRBD2. The CDR3 spans 14 residues. Germline trimming cut 6 bases from V and 4 bases from J; bases unmatched to any gene: 2. CDR1 MNHEY and CDR2 SMNVEV come from the germline V gene (reference sequence). The CDR3 reads CASRTSGGYNEQFF. CDR3 sequence (DNA): TGTGCCAGCAGAACTAGCGGGGGTTACAATGAGCAGTTCTTC.

The V call is TRBV5-1, the J call TRBJ1-5, with D possibly TRBD1 on 5 matching bases. There are 15 residues in the CDR3. V lost 0 bases, J lost 6 bases, and 13 bases lay in between. Germline CDR1 is SGHRS and CDR2 is YFSETQ. The CDR3 region is CASSLEGLLGQPQHF. CDR3 nucleotide sequence: TGCGCCAGCAGCTTGGAGGGGCTGCTAGGTCAGCCCCAGCATTTT.

This sequence joins TRBV30 and TRBJ1-6; no clear D gene. Trimming took 2 bases from V and 8 from J, leaving 10 bases between them. CDR3 size: 13 residues. The germline CDR1 and CDR2 sequences are GTSNPN and SVGIG (reference sequence). The CDR3: CAWSPRGDSPLHF. In nucleotides, the CDR3 is TGTGCCTGGAGTCCCCGCGGGGATTCACCCCTCCACTTT.

The chain links TRBV19 to TRBJ1-5; tentatively, D is TRBD1 (5 bases). The germline V gene encodes CDR1 LNHDA and CDR2 SQIVND (reference sequence). This CDR3 spans 15 amino acids. Trimming stripped 7 bases from V and 1 base from J, with 14 bases between. The CDR3 region has the DNA TGTGCCAGTATCCCCCGGGGGTCCAGCAATCAGCCCCAGCATTTT. Translated: CASIPRGSSNQPQHF.

The chain couples TRBV29-1 to TRBJ2-2; D is perhaps TRBD1 or TRBD2 (5 bases each). CDR1 and CDR2 from the germline V gene are SQVTM and ANQGSEA. Trimming took off 2 bases at V and 0 bases at J, with 10 bases between the two ends. The CDR3 runs to 15 residues. The CDR3 loop is CSVELGVANTGELFF. Here the CDR3 DNA reads TGCAGCGTTGAACTGGGGGTCGCGAACACCGGGGAGCTGTTTTTT.

The chain links TRBV10-3 to TRBJ2-5; TRBD2 is a possible D gene (6 bases). The V and J ends lost 4 bases and 2 bases respectively, with 8 bases between them. This CDR3 has 13 amino acids. Germline lookup yields CDR1 ENHRY and CDR2 SYGVKD. Here the CDR3 reads CAISVGGQETQYF. CDR3 in DNA: TGTGCCATCAGTGTTGGAGGGCAAGAGACCCAGTACTTC.

The chain recombines TRBV15 with TRBJ1-1; TRBD1 agrees at 9 bases. The CDR3 totals 14 residues. The germline gives CDR1 LNHNV, CDR2 YYDKDF (reference sequence). The J segment lost 5 bases and the V segment lost 3 bases, leaving 4 bases of the junction unmatched. The CDR3 DNA is TGTGCCACCAGCAGGGGACAGGGATGGACTGAAGCTTTCTTT. Translating gives CATSRGQGWTEAFF.

CDR3 in DNA: TGTGCCTGGACCCTAGATGGGGGGGAAGCTTTCTTT. Amino acid sequence: CAWTLDGGEAFF. V and J are TRBV30 and TRBJ1-1; possibly TRBD1 for D (5 bases). The CDR3 is 12 residues long. The V gene lost 4 bases and the J gene lost 8 bases, with 14 bases spanning the gap. From germline, CDR1 is GTSNPN and CDR2 SVGIG (reference sequence).

This clone has just one count. V is TRBV5-1 and J is TRBJ1-2, with D tentatively TRBD1 (5 bases). The V gene lost 4 bases and the J gene lost 4 bases, with 11 bases spanning the gap. Germline V CDR1 and CDR2: SGHRS, YFSETQ. The CDR3 covers 13 residues. The CDR3, as DNA: TGCGCCAGCAGCACGGACATCTTCTATGGCTACACCTTC. Amino acid sequence: CASSTDIFYGYTF.

This clone was seen just once. The chain's CDR3 is CASSLDISYEQYF. The CDR3 DNA follows: TGTGCCAGCAGCTTGGACATCTCCTACGAGCAGTACTTC. The rearrangement joins TRBV5-4 to TRBJ2-7; D uncertain. The CDR3 contains 13 residues. Trimming removed 0 bases at V and 0 bases at J, with 4 bases between. CDR1 is SGHNT, CDR2 YYREEE, per germline (reference sequence).

The chain joins TRBV6-4 to TRBJ2-2; D may be TRBD1 (5 bases). CDR1 and CDR2 (germline): MRHNA, SNTAGT. Trimming removed 0 bases from V and 6 bases from J, with 5 bases in between. The CDR3 is made up of 13 amino acids. DNA of the CDR3: TGTGCCAGCAGTGACTCAGGGGCCGGGGAGCTGTTTTTT. This sequence encodes CASSDSGAGELFF.

V usage is TRBV7-9 and J usage is TRBJ2-7; 7 nucleotides line up with TRBD1. V was clipped by 2 bases and J by 4 bases; unmatched bases: 8. Germline loops: CDR1 SEHNR, CDR2 FQNEAQ (reference sequence). CDR3 length: 15 amino acids. CDR3 coding DNA: TGTGCCAGCAGCTTAACCTACAGGGGAGAGTACGAGCAGTACTTC. Its protein product is CASSLTYRGEYEQYF.

The rearrangement links TRBV6-6 to TRBJ2-7; the D gene is possibly TRBD1 (6 bases). Trimming left V 2 bases short and J 1 base short, with 9 bases between. The CDR3 is 14 amino acids. Germline V CDR1 and CDR2: MNHNY, SVGAGI (reference sequence). The CDR3 is CASSYGDTSYEQYF. CDR3 DNA: TGTGCCAGCAGTTACGGGGACACGTCCTACGAGCAGTACTTC.